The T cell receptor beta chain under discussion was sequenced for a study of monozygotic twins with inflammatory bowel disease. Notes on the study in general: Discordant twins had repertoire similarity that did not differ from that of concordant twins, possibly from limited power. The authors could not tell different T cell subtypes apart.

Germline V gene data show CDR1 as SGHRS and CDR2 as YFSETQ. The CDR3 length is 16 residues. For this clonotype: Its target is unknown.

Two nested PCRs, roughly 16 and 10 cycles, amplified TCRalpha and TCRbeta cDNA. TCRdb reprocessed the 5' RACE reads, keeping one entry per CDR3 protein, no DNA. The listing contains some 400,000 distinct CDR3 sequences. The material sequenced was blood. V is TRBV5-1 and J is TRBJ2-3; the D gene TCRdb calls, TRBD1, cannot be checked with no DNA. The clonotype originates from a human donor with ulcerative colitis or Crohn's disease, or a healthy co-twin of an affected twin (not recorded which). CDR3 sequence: CASSNPDRRGTDTQYF.